This T cell receptor beta chain was sequenced during a study of T cell responses to AZD1222 COVID-19 vaccine. As regards this clone: Antigen: not known.

Study-wide points: Elevations in Spike-specific TCR breadth and depth followed administration of two AZD1222 doses.

Sequencing was performed with immunoSEQ multiplex PCR; in TCRdb, only in-frame clones are kept and a portion is missing. The sample lists some 150,000 clones, about 90% occurring once. Trimming shortened V by 1 base and J by 0 bases, and 15 bases separated the two germline ends. Germline V gene sequence: CDR1 SGHDT, CDR2 YYEEEE. The CDR3 runs 17 residues. The clonotype originates from an adult in good health. The chain recombines TRBV5-6 with TRBJ2-3; the D is unclear. The source was peripheral blood, collected on day 0 of AZD1222 vaccination. CDR3 region: CASSLTGLGSSTDTQYF. The CDR3 DNA reads as TGTGCCAGCAGCTTGACCGGGCTAGGCAGTAGCACAGATACGCAGTATTTT.